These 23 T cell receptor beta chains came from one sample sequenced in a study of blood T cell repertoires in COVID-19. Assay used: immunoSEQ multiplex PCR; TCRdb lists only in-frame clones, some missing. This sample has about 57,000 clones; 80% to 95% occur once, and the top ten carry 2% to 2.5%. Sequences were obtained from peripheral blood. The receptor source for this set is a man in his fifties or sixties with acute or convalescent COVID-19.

The CDR3 coding sequence is TGTGCCAGCAATGGAGACGGACTCACACAAGAGACCCAGTACTTC. Its protein product is CASNGDGLTQETQYF. This chain joins TRBV7-2 and TRBJ2-5; D possibly corresponds to TRBD2 (5 bases). Germline V CDR1 and CDR2: SGHTA, FQGNSA. V was pared by 7 bases and J by 2 bases, with 17 bases between. The CDR3 contains 15 residues.

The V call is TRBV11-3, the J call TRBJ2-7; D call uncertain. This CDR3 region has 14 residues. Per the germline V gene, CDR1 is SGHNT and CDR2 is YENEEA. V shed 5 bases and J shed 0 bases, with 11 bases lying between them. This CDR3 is CASSLHPSSYEQYF. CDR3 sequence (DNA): TGTGCCAGCAGCCTTCACCCTAGCTCCTACGAGCAGTACTTC.

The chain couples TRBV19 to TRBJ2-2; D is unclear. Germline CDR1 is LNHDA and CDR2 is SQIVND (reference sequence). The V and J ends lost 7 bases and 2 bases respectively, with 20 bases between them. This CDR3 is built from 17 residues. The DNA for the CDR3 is TGTGCCAGTACCTCTCCCCTACCCAGGCGAAACACCGGGGAGCTGTTTTTT. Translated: CASTSPLPRRNTGELFF.

CDR3 DNA sequence: TGTGCCAGCAGCCCTCGGGGCGGGGGCGTGAACACTGAAGCTTTCTTT. This encodes CASSPRGGGVNTEAFF. The chain combines TRBV5-4 with TRBJ1-1, with D maybe TRBD1 (6 bases). The CDR3 spans 16 residues. The V gene lost 4 bases and the J gene lost 0 bases, with 16 bases spanning the gap. Germline V gives CDR1 SGHNT, CDR2 YYREEE (reference sequence).

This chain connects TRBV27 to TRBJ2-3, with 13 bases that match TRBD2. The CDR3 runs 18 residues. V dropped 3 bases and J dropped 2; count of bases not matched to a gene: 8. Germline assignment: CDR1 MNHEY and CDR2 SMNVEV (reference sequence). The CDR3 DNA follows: TGTGCCAGCAGTTTTAGGCCGGGACTAGCGGGAACCACAGATACGCAGTATTTT. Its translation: CASSFRPGLAGTTDTQYF.

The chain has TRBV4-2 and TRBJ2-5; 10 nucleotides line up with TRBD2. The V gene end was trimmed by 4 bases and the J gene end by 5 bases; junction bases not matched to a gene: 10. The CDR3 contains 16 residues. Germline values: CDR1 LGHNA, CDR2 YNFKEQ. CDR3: CASSPGSGRLGETQYF. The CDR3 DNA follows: TGTGCCAGCAGCCCCGGTAGCGGGAGGTTGGGTGAGACCCAGTACTTC.

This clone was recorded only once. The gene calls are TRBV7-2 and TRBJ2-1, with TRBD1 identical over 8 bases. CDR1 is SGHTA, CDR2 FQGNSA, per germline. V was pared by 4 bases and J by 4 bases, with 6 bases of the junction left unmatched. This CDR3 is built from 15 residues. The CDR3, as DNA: TGTGCCAGCAGCTATGGACAGGGCGAGTACAATGAGCAGTTCTTC. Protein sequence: CASSYGQGEYNEQFF. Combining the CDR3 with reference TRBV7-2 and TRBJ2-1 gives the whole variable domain GAGVSQSPSNKVTEKGKDVELRCDPISGHTALYWYRQSLGQGLEFLIYFQGNSAPDKSGLPSDRFSAERTGGSVSTLTIQRTQQEDSAVYLCASSYGQGEYNEQFFGPGTRLTVL.

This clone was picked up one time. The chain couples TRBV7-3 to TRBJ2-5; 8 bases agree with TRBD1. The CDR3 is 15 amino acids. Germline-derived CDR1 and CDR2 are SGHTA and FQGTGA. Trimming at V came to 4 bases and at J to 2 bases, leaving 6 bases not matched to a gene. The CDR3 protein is CASSSTGGWQETQYF. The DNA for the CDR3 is TGTGCCAGCAGCTCCACAGGGGGATGGCAAGAGACCCAGTACTTC.

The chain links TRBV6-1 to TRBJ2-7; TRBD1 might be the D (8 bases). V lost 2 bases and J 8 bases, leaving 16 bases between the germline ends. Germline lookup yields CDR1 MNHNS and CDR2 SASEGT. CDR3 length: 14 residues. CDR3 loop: CASSESGTGWKQYF. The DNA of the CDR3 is TGTGCCAGCAGTGAAAGCGGGACAGGCTGGAAGCAGTACTTC.

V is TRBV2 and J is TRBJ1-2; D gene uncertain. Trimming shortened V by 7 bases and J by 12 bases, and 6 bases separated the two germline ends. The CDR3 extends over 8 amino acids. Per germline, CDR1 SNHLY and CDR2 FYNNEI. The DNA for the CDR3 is TGTGCCAGCAATCGGGACACCTTC. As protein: CASNRDTF.

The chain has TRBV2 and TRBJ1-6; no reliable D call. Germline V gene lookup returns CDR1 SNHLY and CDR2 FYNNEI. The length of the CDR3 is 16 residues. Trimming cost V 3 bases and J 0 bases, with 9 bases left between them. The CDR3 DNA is TGTGCCAGCAGTGACAGGCCCCGCTCCTATAATTCACCCCTCCACTTT. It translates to CASSDRPRSYNSPLHF.

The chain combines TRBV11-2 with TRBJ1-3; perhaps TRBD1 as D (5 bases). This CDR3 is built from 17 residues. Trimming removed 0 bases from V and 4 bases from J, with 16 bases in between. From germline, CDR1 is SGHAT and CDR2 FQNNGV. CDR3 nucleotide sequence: TGTGCCAGCAGCTTAGATAGTGCAGGGTGGGCCGGAAACACCATATATTTT. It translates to CASSLDSAGWAGNTIYF.

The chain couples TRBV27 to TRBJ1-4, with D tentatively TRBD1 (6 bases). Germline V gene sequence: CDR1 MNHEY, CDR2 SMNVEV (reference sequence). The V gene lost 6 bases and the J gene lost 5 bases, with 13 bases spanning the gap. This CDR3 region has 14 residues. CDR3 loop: CASSFQGQNEKLFF. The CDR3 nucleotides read TGTGCCAGCAGCTTCCAGGGACAAAATGAAAAACTGTTTTTT. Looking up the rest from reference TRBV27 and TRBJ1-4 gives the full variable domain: EAQVTQNPRYLITVTGKKLTVTCSQNMNHEYMSWYRQDPGLGLRQIYYSMNVEVTDKGDVPEGYKVSRKEKRNFPLILESPSPNQTSLYFCASSFQGQNEKLFFGSGTQLSVL.

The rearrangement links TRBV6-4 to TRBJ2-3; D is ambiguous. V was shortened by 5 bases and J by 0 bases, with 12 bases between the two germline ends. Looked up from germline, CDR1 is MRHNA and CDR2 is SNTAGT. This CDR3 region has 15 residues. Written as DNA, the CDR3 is TGTGCCAGCAGTCCTTCGACATATAGCACAGATACGCAGTATTTT. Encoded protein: CASSPSTYSTDTQYF.

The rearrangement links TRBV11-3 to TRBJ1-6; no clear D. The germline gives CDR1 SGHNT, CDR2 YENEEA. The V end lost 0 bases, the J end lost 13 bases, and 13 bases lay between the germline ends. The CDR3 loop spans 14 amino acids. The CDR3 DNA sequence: TGTGCCAGCAGCTTAGAACGGGGTTCGGGGCCCCTCCACTTT. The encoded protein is CASSLERGSGPLHF.

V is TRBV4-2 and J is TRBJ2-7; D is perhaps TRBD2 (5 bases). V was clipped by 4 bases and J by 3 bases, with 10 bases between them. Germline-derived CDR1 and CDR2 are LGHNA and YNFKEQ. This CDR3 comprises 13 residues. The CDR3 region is CASSPGEFYEQYF. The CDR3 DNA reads TGTGCCAGCAGCCCTGGGGAGTTCTACGAGCAGTACTTC.

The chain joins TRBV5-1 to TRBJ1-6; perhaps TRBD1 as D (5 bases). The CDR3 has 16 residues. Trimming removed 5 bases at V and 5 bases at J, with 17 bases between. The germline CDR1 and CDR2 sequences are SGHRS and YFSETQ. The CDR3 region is CASRRGQQSDNSPLHF. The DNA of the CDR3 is TGCGCCAGCAGAAGGGGCCAACAATCGGATAATTCACCCCTCCACTTT.

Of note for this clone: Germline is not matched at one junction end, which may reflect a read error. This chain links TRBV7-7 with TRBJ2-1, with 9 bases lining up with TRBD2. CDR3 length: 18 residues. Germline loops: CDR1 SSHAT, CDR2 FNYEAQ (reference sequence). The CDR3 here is CASSLLAGTYSSYNEQFF. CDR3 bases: TGTGCTAGCAGCTTGCTAGCGGGAACGTATAGCTCCTACAATGAGCAGTTCTTC.

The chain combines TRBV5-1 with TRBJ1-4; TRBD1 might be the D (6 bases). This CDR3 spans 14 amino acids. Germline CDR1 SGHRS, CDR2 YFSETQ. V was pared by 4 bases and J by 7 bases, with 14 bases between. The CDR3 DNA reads TGCGCCAGCAGCAACACAGGGAGTGGTGAAAAACTGTTTTTT. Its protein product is CASSNTGSGEKLFF. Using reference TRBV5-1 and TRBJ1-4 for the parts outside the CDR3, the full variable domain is KAGVTQTPRYLIKTRGQQVTLSCSPISGHRSVSWYQQTPGQGLQFLFEYFSETQRNKGNFPGRFSGRQFSNSRSEMNVSTLELGDSALYLCASSNTGSGEKLFFGSGTQLSVL.

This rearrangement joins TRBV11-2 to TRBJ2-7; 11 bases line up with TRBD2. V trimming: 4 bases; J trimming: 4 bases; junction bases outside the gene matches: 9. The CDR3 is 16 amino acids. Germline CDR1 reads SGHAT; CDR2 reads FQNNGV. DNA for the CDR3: TGTGCCAGCAGCTCGTTAACTAGCGGGAGTGTGTACGAGCAGTACTTC. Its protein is CASSSLTSGSVYEQYF.

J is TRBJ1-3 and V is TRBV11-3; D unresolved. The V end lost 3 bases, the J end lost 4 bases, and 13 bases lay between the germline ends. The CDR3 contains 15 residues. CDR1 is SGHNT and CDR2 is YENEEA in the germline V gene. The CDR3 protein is CASSLSLREGNTIYF. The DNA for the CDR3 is TGTGCCAGCAGCTTGTCACTCCGGGAGGGAAACACCATATATTTT.

CDR3 DNA: TGTGCCAGCAGTCCACAGGGGACAGAAGCTTTCTTT. Amino acids: CASSPQGTEAFF. The rearrangement uses TRBV27 and TRBJ1-1, with TRBD1 identical over 7 bases. CDR3 length equals 12 residues. J gave up 8 bases and V 5 bases, and 5 bases lay outside the gene matches. Germline CDR1 and CDR2: MNHEY and SMNVEV (reference sequence).

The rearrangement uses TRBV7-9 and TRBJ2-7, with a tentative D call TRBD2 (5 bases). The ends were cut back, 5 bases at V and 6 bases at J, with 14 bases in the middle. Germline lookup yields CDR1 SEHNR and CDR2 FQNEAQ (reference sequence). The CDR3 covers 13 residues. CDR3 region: CASSTSLAGEQYF. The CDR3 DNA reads TGTGCCAGCAGCACCTCCTTGGCGGGCGAGCAGTACTTC.